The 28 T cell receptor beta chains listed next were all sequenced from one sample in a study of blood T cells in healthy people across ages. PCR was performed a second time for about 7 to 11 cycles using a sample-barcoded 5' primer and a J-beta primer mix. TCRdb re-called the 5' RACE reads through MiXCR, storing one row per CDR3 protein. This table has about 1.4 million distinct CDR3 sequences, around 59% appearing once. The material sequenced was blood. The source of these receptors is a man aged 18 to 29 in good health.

The CDR3 nucleotides read TGTGCCAGCGGGCCGAGCGGGGGGTCCTACAATGAGCAGTTCTTC. This gives the protein CASGPSGGSYNEQFF. The V and J genes are TRBV12-3 or TRBV12-4 and TRBJ2-1; 9 bases map to TRBD2. The ends lost 8 bases at V and 1 base at J; junction bases unmatched: 6. CDR3 length: 15 amino acids.

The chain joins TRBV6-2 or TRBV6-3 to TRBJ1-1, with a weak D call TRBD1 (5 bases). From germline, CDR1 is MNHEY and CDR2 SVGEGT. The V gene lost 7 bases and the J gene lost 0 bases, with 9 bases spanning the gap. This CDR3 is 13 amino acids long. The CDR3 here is CASKGTVNTEAFF. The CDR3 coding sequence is TGTGCCAGCAAAGGGACGGTGAACACTGAAGCTTTCTTT.

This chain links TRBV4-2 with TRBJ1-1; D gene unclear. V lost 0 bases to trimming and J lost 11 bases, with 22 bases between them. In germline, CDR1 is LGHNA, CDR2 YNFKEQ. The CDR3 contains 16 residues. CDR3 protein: CASSQEGPPLVSVAFF. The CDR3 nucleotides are TGTGCCAGCAGCCAAGAAGGACCCCCCCTGGTGAGTGTGGCTTTCTTT.

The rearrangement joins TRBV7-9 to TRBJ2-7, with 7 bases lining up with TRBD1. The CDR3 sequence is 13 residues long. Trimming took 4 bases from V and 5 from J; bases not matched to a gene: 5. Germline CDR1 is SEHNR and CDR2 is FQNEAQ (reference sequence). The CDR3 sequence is CASSSYRGHEQYF. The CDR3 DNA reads TGTGCCAGCAGCTCCTACAGGGGCCACGAGCAGTACTTC. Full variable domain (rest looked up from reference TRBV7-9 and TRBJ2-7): DTGVSQNPRHKITKRGQNVTFRCDPISEHNRLYWYRQTLGQGPEFLTYFQNEAQLEKSRLLSDRFSAERPKGSFSTLEIQRTEQGDSAMYLCASSSYRGHEQYFGPGTRLTVT.

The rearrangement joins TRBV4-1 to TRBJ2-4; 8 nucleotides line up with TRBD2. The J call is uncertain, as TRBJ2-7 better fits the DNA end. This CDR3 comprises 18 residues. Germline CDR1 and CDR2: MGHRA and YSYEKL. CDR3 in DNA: TGCGCCAGCAGCCAAGTTGGGGGTAGCGGGAAGAGCCCCTACGAGCAGTACTTC. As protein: CASSQVGGSGKSPYEQYF.

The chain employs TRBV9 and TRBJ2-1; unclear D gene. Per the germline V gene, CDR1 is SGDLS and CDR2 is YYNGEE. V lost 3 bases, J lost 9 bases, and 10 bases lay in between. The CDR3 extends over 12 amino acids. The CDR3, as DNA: TGTGCCAGCAGCGCCACCCTTCGTGAGCAGTTCTTC. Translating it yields CASSATLREQFF. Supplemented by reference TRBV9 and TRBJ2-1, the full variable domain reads DSGVTQTPKHLITATGQRVTLRCSPRSGDLSVYWYQQSLDQGLQFLIQYYNGEERAKGNILERFSAQQFPDLHSELNLSSLELGDSALYFCASSATLREQFFGPGTRLTVL.

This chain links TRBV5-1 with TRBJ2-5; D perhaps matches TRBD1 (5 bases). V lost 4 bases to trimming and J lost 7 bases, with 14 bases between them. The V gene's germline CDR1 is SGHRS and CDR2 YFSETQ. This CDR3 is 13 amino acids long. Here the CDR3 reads CASSGRADGTQYF. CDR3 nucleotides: TGCGCCAGCAGCGGCAGGGCAGATGGGACCCAGTACTTC.

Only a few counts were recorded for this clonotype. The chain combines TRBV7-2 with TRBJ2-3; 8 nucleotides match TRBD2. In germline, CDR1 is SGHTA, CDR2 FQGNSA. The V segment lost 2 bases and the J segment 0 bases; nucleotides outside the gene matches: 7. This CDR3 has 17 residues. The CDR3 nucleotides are TGTGCCAGCAGCTTATTTGGGACTAGGGGAAGCACAGATACGCAGTATTTT. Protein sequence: CASSLFGTRGSTDTQYF.

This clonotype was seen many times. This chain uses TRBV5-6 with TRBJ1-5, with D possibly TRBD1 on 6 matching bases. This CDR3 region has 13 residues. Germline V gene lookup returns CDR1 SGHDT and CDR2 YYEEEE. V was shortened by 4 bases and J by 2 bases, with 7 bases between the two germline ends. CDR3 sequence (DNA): TGTGCCAGCAGCCCAGGGGGCAATCAGCCCCAGCATTTT. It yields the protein CASSPGGNQPQHF.

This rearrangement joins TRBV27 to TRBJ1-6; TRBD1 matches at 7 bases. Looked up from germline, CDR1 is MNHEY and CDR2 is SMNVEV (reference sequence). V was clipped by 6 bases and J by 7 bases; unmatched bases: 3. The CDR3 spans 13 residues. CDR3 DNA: TGTGCCAGCAGACAGGGGAAGAATTCACCCCTCCACTTT. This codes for CASRQGKNSPLHF.

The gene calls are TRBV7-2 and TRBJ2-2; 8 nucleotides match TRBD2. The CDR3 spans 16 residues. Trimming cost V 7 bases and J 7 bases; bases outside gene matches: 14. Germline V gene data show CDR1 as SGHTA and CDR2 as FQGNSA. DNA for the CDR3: TGTGCCAGCAACCCTCCTAGCGGGTCGAAGGTCGGGGAGCTGTTTTTT. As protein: CASNPPSGSKVGELFF.

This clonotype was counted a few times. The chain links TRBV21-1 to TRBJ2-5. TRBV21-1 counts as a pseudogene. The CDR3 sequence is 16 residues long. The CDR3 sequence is CASSKEDPRQQETQYF. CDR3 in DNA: TGTGCCAGCAGCAAAGAGGATCCCAGGCAGCAAGAGACCCAGTACTTC.

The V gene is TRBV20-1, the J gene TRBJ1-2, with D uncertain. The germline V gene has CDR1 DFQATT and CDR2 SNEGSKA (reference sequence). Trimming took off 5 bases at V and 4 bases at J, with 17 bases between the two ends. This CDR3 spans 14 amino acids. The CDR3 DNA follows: TGCAGTGCTCCCGTAAGCGGGCAGAGCTATGGCTACACCTTC. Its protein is CSAPVSGQSYGYTF.

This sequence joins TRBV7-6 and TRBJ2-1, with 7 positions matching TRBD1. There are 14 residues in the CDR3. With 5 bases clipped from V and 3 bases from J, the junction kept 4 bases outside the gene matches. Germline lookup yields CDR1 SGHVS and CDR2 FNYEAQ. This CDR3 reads CASSTGVHYNEQFF. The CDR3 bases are TGTGCCAGCAGCACAGGGGTCCACTACAATGAGCAGTTCTTC.

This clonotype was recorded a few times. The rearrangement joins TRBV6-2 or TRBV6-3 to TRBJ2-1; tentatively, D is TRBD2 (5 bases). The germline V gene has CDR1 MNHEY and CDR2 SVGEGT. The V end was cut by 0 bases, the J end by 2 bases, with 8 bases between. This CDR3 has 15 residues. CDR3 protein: CASSYSTGTYNEQFF. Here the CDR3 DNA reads TGTGCCAGCAGTTACTCCACCGGGACCTACAATGAGCAGTTCTTC.

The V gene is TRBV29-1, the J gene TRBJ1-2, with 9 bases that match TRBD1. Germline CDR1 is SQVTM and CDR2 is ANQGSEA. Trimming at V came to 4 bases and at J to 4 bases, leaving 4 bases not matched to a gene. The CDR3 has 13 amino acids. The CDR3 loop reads CSVGDRGAYGYTF. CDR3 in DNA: TGCAGCGTTGGAGACAGGGGGGCCTATGGCTACACCTTC.

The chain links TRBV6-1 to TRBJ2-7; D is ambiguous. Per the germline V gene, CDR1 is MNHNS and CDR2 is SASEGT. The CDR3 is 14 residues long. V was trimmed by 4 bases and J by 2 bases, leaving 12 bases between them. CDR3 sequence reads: CASSGIPSPYEQYF. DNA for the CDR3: TGTGCCAGCAGTGGTATCCCAAGCCCCTACGAGCAGTACTTC.

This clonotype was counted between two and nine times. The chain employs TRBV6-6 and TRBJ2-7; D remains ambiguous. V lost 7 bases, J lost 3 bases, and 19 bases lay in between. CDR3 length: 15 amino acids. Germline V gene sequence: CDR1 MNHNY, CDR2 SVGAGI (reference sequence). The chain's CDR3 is CASNSGLPSHYEQYF. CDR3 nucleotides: TGTGCCAGCAACTCAGGATTGCCCTCCCACTACGAGCAGTACTTC.

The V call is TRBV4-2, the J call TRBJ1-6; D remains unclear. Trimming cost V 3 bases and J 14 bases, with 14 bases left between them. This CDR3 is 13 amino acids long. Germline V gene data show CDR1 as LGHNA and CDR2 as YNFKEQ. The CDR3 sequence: CASSQAATEALHF. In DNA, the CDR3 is TGTGCCAGCAGCCAGGCCGCCACAGAGGCCCTCCACTTT.

As DNA, the CDR3 is TGCAGCGTTGAAGATCTTGAGCGCGAGCAGTACTTC. It is translated as CSVEDLEREQYF. J is TRBJ2-7 and V is TRBV29-1; D unresolved. Trimming pared 0 bases from V and 6 bases from J, leaving 9 bases between. The V gene's germline CDR1 is SQVTM and CDR2 ANQGSEA. The CDR3 extends over 12 amino acids.

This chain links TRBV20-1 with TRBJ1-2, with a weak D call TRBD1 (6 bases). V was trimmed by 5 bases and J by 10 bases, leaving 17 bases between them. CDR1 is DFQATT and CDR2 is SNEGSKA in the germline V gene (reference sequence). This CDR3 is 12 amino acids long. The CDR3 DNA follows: TGCAGTGCTCAGGTCCTGACAGGTCCCTACACCTTC. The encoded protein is CSAQVLTGPYTF.

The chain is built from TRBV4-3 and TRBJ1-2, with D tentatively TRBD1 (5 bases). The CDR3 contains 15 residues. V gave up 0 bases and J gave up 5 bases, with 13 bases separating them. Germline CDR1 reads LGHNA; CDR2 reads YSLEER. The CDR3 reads CASSQDAGGIYGYTF. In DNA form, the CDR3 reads TGCGCCAGCAGCCAAGATGCTGGGGGGATTTATGGCTACACCTTC.

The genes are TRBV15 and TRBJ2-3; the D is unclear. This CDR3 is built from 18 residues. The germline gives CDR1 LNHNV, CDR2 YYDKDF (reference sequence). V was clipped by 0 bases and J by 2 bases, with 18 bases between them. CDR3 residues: CATSRESPFGSYTDTQYF. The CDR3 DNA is TGTGCCACCAGCAGAGAGTCGCCGTTTGGTAGTTACACAGATACGCAGTATTTT.

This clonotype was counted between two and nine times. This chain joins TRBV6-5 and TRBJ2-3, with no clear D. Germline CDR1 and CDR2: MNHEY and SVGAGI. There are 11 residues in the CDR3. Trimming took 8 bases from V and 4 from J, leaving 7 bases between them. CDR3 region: CASGRPDTQYF. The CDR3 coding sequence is TGTGCCAGCGGCCGGCCAGATACGCAGTATTTT.

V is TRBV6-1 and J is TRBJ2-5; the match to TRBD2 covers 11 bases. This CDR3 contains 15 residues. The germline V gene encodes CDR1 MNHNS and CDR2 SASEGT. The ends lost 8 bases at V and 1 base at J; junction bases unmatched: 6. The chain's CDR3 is CASLLAGGLQETQYF. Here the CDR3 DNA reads TGTGCCAGCCTTCTAGCGGGGGGTCTCCAAGAGACCCAGTACTTC.

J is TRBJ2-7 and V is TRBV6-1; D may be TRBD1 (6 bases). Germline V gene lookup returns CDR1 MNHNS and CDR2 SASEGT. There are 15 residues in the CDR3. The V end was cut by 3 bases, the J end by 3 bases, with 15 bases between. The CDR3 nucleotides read TGTGCCAGCAGTGACCGGACAGTAGGTCGCTACGAGCAGTACTTC. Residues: CASSDRTVGRYEQYF.

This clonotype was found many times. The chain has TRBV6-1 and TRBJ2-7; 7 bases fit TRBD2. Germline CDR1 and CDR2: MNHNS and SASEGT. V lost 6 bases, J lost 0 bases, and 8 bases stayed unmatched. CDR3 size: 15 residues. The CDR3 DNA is TGTGCCAGCAGAAGAGGGGCTAGCGGCTCCTACGAGCAGTACTTC. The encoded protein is CASRRGASGSYEQYF.

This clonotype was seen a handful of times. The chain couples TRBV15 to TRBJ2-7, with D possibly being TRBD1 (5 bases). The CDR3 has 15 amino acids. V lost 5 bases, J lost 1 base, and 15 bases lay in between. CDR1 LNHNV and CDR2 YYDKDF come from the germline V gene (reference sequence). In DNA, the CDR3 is TGTGCCACCAGCGCTATGACAGCTGCTTCCTACGAGCAGTACTTC. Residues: CATSAMTAASYEQYF.